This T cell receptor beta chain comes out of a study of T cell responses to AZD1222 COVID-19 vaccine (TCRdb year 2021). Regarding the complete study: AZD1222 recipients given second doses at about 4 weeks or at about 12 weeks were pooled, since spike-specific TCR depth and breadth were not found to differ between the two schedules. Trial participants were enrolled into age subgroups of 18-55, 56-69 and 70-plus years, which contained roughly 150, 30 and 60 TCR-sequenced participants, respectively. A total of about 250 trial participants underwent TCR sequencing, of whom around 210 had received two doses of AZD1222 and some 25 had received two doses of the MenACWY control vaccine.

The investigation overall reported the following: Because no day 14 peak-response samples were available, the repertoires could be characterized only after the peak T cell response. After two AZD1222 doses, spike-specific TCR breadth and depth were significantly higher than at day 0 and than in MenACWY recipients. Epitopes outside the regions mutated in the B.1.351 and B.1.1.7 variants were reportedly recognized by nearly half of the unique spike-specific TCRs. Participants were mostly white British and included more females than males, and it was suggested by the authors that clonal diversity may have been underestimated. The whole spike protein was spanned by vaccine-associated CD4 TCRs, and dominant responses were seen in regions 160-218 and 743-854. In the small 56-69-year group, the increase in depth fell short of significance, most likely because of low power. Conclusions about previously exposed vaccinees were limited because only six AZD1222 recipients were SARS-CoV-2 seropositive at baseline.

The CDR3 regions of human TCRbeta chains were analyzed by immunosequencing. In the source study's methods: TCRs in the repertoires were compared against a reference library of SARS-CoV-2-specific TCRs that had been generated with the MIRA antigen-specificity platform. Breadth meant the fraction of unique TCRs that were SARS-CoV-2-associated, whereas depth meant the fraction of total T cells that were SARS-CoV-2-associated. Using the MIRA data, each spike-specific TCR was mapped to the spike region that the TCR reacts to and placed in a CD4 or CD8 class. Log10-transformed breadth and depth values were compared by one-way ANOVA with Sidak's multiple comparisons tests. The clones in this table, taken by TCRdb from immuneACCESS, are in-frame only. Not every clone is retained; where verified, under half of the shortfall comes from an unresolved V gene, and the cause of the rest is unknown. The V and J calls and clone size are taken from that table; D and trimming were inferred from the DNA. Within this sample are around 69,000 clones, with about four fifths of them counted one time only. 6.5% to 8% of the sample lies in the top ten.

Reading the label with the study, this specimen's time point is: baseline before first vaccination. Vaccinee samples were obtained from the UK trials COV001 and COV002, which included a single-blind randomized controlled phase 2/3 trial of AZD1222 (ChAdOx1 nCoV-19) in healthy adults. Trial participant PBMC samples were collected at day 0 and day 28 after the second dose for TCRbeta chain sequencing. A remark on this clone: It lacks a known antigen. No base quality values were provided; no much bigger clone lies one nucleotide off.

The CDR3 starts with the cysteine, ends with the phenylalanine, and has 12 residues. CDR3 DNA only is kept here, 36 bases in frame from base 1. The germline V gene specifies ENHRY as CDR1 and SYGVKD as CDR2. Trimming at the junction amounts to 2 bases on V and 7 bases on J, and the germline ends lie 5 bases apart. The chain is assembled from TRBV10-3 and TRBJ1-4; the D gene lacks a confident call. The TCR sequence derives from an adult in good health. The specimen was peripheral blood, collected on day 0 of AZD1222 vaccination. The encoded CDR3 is CAISEATEKLFF. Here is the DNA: TGTGCCATCAGTGAGGCCACTGAAAAACTGTTTTTT.